The rows below give T cell receptor beta chains drawn from one sample of a study of cytomegalovirus exposure and HLA in healthy donors. Profiled with immunoSEQ multiplex PCR; TCRdb holds only in-frame clones, not every one. The sample contains approximately 160,000 clones, about 75% of which appear only once. The sample consisted of PBMCs. Receptors originate from a woman between 45 and 65 years old in good health and CMV-seropositive. CDR3s include the opening cysteine and the closing phenylalanine or tryptophan. The D gene is left open where the match is weak. Clone sizes are given selectively: once, few, many, or a class where the clone is expanded.

CDR3	DNA	D	size	V	J
CASSVDSRRGAYNEQFF	TGTGCCAGCTCCGTAGACTCCCGTAGAGGAGCCTACAATGAGCAGTTCTTC	-	-	TRBV2	TRBJ2-1
CASSGRAYEQYF	TGTGCCAGCAGCGGGCGCGCCTACGAGCAGTACTTC	-	-	TRBV5-6	TRBJ2-7
CASSLRQGTAYGYTF	TGCGCCAGCAGCCTAAGACAGGGGACCGCCTATGGCTACACCTTC	TRBD1	-	TRBV4-1	TRBJ1-2
CASGAGNSNQPQHF	TGTGCCAGCGGGGCAGGTAATAGCAATCAGCCCCAGCATTTT	-	-	TRBV2	TRBJ1-5
CASSDTWSTDTQYF	TGTGCCAGCAGCGACACGTGGAGCACAGATACGCAGTATTTT	-	-	TRBV9	TRBJ2-3
CASKRQGLSYNSPLHF	TGTGCCAGCAAAAGACAGGGACTCTCCTATAATTCACCCCTCCACTTT	TRBD1	few	TRBV2	TRBJ1-6
CASSALPSGGRDEQFF	TGTGCCAGCAGCGCCCTTCCTAGCGGGGGTAGGGATGAGCAGTTCTTC	TRBD2	few	TRBV5-4	TRBJ2-1
CAWSVQAGETQYF	TGTGCCTGGAGTGTACAAGCGGGCGAGACCCAGTACTTC	-	-	TRBV30	TRBJ2-5
CASSSGRGKQFF	TGTGCCAGCAGCTCCGGGAGGGGAAAGCAGTTCTTC	TRBD2	-	TRBV7-8	TRBJ2-1
CASQDRRDTNEKLFF	TGTGCCTCCCAGGACAGGAGGGACACTAATGAAAAACTGTTTTTT	TRBD1	-	TRBV5-4	TRBJ1-4
CASQTQADTQYF	TGTGCCAGCCAAACCCAGGCGGATACGCAGTATTTT	-	-	TRBV6-5	TRBJ2-3
CASMLLAGEQFF	TGTGCCAGCATGTTACTAGCTGGTGAGCAGTTCTTC	-	once	TRBV7-9	TRBJ2-1
CASSRSTGSYTEAFF	TGCGCCAGCAGTCGGTCAACAGGGTCGTACACTGAAGCTTTCTTT	-	-	TRBV10-1	TRBJ1-1
CASSQVEGAGYGYTF	TGCGCCAGCAGCCAAGTCGAGGGGGCTGGGTATGGCTACACCTTC	TRBD1	-	TRBV4-1	TRBJ1-2
CASSPAGGHPSEQFF	TGTGCCAGCAGCCCAGCGGGGGGGCACCCAAGTGAGCAGTTCTTC	TRBD2	-	TRBV7-8	TRBJ2-1
CASSLAGTLNGYTF	TGCGCCAGCAGCTTAGCGGGGACACTCAACGGCTACACCTTC	-	-	TRBV5-1	TRBJ1-2
CASSETGSTEAFF	TGTGCCAGCAGTGAAACAGGGAGCACTGAAGCTTTCTTT	-	-	TRBV9	TRBJ1-1
CASSQVGPGRSGNTIYF	TGCGCCAGCAGCCAAGTAGGGCCAGGGAGGTCTGGAAACACCATATATTTT	-	-	TRBV4-1	TRBJ1-3